This T cell receptor beta chain is drawn from a study of blood T cell repertoires in COVID-19. Across the study: Whether acute or convalescent, the COVID-19 samples came from the United States, Italy and Spain. The analysed material was cDNA or gDNA that came from T cells, B-cell-depleted T cells, or PBMCs.

This CDR3 spans 13 amino acids. CDR1 is ENHRY, CDR2 SYGVKD, per germline. The V gene end was trimmed by 4 bases and the J gene end by 6 bases; junction bases not matched to a gene: 5. Study processing details: Reference gene primer amplification yielded estimated nucleated cell counts. Using immunoSEQ multiplex PCR, the repertoire was profiled, and TCRdb retains in-frame clones only, with some absent. That table supplies the V and J calls and clone size; D and trimming were determined from the DNA. In the table there are roughly 100,000 clones, roughly 79% of which are singletons. The sequenced sample consisted of peripheral blood. The V gene is TRBV10-3, the J gene TRBJ2-7, with TRBD2 identical over 8 bases. This receptor was identified in a man older than 75 with acute or convalescent COVID-19. In DNA form, the CDR3 reads TGTGCCATCAGTGGGTTCCTAGCGGGCGAGCAGTACTTC. It translates to CAISGFLAGEQYF.